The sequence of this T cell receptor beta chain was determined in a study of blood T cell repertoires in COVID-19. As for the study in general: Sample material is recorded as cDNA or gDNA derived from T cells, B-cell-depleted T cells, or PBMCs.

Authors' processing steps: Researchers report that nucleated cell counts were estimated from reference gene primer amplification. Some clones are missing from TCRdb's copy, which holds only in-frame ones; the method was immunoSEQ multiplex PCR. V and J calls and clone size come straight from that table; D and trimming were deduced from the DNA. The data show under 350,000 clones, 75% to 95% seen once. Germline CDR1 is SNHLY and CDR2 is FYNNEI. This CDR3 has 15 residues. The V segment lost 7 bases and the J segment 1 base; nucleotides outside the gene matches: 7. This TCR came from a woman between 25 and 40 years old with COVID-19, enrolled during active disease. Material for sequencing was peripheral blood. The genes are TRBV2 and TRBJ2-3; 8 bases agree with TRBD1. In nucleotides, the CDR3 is TGTGCCAGCACGCGGACAGGGCGGGGCACAGATACGCAGTATTTT. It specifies CASTRTGRGTDTQYF.